Presented here are 14 T cell receptor beta chains from one specimen sequenced in a study of shared clonotypes between healthy human individuals. Here immunoSEQ multiplex PCR was the method, and the copy in TCRdb shows in-frame clones only, minus some. Altogether over 1.4 million clones are present, roughly 96% being singletons, with the ten largest covering 1.2%. Sequencing was done on a sample of naive CD4+ T cells sorted from blood. Noted subset: CD45RA+ positively selected. The receptors were sampled from a man aged 30-40 years in good health.

This chain links TRBV19 with TRBJ1-2, with D maybe TRBD1 (6 bases). V dropped 7 bases and J dropped 0 bases, with 15 bases sitting between them. This CDR3 contains 15 residues. Germline V gives CDR1 LNHDA, CDR2 SQIVND (reference sequence). The CDR3 loop is CASTKMTGANYGYTF. The CDR3 DNA follows: TGTGCCAGTACCAAAATGACAGGAGCTAACTATGGCTACACCTTC.

V is TRBV4-2 and J is TRBJ2-7; 9 bases line up with TRBD2. The CDR3 is 16 amino acids. Germline CDR1 LGHNA, CDR2 YNFKEQ. V lost 0 bases, J lost 0 bases, and 3 bases stayed unmatched. CDR3 loop: CASSQDGGGASYEQYF. CDR3 in DNA: TGTGCCAGCAGCCAAGATGGCGGGGGGGCCTCCTACGAGCAGTACTTC.

The rearrangement links TRBV7-3 to TRBJ2-7; 12 bases fit TRBD1. Germline-derived CDR1 and CDR2 are SGHTA and FQGTGA. The CDR3 sequence is 13 residues long. As DNA, the CDR3 is TGTGCAGGTGGGGGACAGGGGGCTTACGAGCAGTACTTC. This encodes CAGGGQGAYEQYF.

This chain joins TRBV18 and TRBJ2-7; 7 nucleotides align to TRBD2. The CDR3 runs 13 residues. The V gene's germline CDR1 is KGHSH and CDR2 LQKENI. J lost 2 bases, V lost 6 bases, and 4 bases had no gene match. CDR3 coding DNA: TGTGCCAGCTCGGGGGGGAGAGCCTACGAGCAGTACTTC. Amino acids: CASSGGRAYEQYF.

J is TRBJ2-2 and V is TRBV27; possible D gene TRBD2, 5 bases. V dropped 5 bases and J dropped 8 bases, with 15 bases sitting between them. This CDR3 has 14 amino acids. CDR1 and CDR2 (germline): MNHEY, SMNVEV (reference sequence). DNA for the CDR3: TGTGCCAGCAGTATCGGGATAAGGGTGGGGGAGCTGTTTTTT. This encodes CASSIGIRVGELFF.

The V and J genes are TRBV30 and TRBJ2-3; 11 bases line up with TRBD2. Germline CDR1 reads GTSNPN; CDR2 reads SVGIG (reference sequence). CDR3 size: 17 residues. With V trimmed by 3 bases and J by 3 bases, 11 bases remained unmatched. The CDR3 DNA follows: TGTGCCTGGAGGCCTACTAGCGGGAGAGGGTGTACAGATACGCAGTATTTT. Translated, it gives CAWRPTSGRGCTDTQYF.

On this clone itself: This same CDR3 is encoded by further DNA sequences in the sample. DNA of the CDR3: TGTGCCAGCAGCCTTACTAGCGGCACAGATACGCAGTATTTT. Residues: CASSLTSGTDTQYF. The chain employs TRBV7-8 and TRBJ2-3; 7 bases are a match to TRBD2. Germline CDR1 is SGHVS and CDR2 is FQNEAQ. V was pared by 5 bases and J by 1 base, with 3 bases of the junction left unmatched. The CDR3 length is 14 residues.

The J gene is TRBJ2-7, the V gene TRBV11-2, with 10 nucleotides matching TRBD2. The V gene's germline CDR1 is SGHAT and CDR2 FQNNGV. The CDR3 has 16 amino acids. Germline trimming cut 3 bases from V and 6 bases from J; bases unmatched to any gene: 11. The CDR3 is CASSLTLAAGGLEQYF. The CDR3 DNA is TGTGCCAGCAGCTTGACTTTAGCAGCGGGAGGGCTCGAGCAGTACTTC.

This rearrangement joins TRBV18 to TRBJ2-6; 10 bases are shared with TRBD1. The CDR3 consists of 15 residues. Germline-derived CDR1 and CDR2 are KGHSH and LQKENI. V shed 5 bases, J shed 4 bases, and the junction held 2 bases outside the gene matches. The CDR3 loop reads CASSGTGDGANVLTF. The CDR3, as DNA: TGTGCCAGCTCAGGGACAGGGGACGGGGCCAACGTCCTGACTTTC.

The gene calls are TRBV19 and TRBJ1-5; D is unresolved. Looked up from germline, CDR1 is LNHDA and CDR2 is SQIVND (reference sequence). The CDR3 is made up of 14 amino acids. Trimming took 8 bases from V and 1 from J, leaving 12 bases between them. The CDR3 is CASGPVLSNQPQHF. CDR3 nucleotides: TGTGCCAGTGGCCCAGTATTGAGCAATCAGCCCCAGCATTTT. Full variable domain (missing parts from reference TRBV19 and TRBJ1-5): DGGITQSPKYLFRKEGQNVTLSCEQNLNHDAMYWYRQDPGQGLRLIYYSQIVNDFQKGDIAEGYSVSREKKESFPLTVTSAQKNPTAFYLCASGPVLSNQPQHFGDGTRLSIL.

CDR3 loop: CASSLGRGRQKNIQYF. CDR3 nucleotides: TGTGCCAGCAGCTTGGGCAGGGGACGCCAAAAAAACATTCAGTACTTC. J is TRBJ2-4 and V is TRBV5-4; a possible D gene is TRBD1 (6 bases). V was pared by 0 bases and J by 4 bases, with 14 bases between. This CDR3 contains 16 residues. Germline lookup yields CDR1 SGHNT and CDR2 YYREEE (reference sequence).

This clone showed up just once. The chain is built from TRBV6-5 and TRBJ2-1; unclear D gene. The V end lost 2 bases, the J end lost 14 bases, and 4 bases lay between the germline ends. The CDR3 length is 9 residues. Germline V gene data show CDR1 as MNHEY and CDR2 as SVGAGI. CDR3 sequence: CASSYQKFF. Here the CDR3 DNA reads TGTGCCAGCAGTTACCAGAAGTTCTTC.

The V and J genes are TRBV5-4 and TRBJ2-7; D may match TRBD1 or TRBD2 (7 bases each). Trimming removed 0 bases at V and 4 bases at J, with 11 bases between. This CDR3 contains 14 residues. Germline assignment: CDR1 SGHNT and CDR2 YYREEE (reference sequence). The CDR3 loop is CASSLGQGGYEQYF. The CDR3 region has the DNA TGTGCCAGCAGCTTGGGACAGGGAGGGTACGAGCAGTACTTC.

This chain uses TRBV27 with TRBJ2-7, with a possible D match to TRBD2 (6 bases). Deletions cut 7 bases from V and 2 bases from J, with 18 bases between. CDR1 and CDR2 (germline): MNHEY, SMNVEV (reference sequence). The CDR3 length is 15 residues. The CDR3 DNA sequence: TGTGCCAGCACCAAAGTTGGGCGGGAAGCCTACGAGCAGTACTTC. Translated: CASTKVGREAYEQYF.